This T cell receptor beta chain emerged from a study of shared clonotypes between healthy human individuals. Only in-frame clones appear in the TCRdb table, and some are missing; sequencing was by immunoSEQ multiplex PCR. The sample holds around 600,000 clones, approximately 95% seen once. Terminally differentiated effector memory CD45RA+ cells were left out of the naive CD8 fraction, which was CD45RO-negative and positively selected for CCR7. Healthy and HIV-negative, the adult donors had no recent acute infections or vaccinations. This CDR3 is 12 amino acids long. As concerns this clone: What it recognizes is unknown.

Study-wide results and caveats: Collection of samples was limited to blood; tissue repertoires likely differ.

The sequence derives from a woman aged 30 to 39 in good health. The chain combines TRBV21-1 with TRBJ2-7. TRBV21-1 is assigned pseudogene status. The sequenced sample consisted of naive CD8+ T cells sorted from blood. CDR3 loop: CASSTTRPEQYF. Here the CDR3 DNA reads TGTGCCAGCAGCACTACGCGACCTGAGCAGTACTTC.